This passage covers 22 T cell receptor beta chains from one sample sequenced in a study of blood T cell repertoires in COVID-19. Clones were read by immunoSEQ multiplex PCR, and TCRdb kept only the in-frame ones, dropping some. The sample yields around 250,000 clones, almost 85% seen once. The material sequenced was peripheral blood. The source is an elderly woman with acute or convalescent COVID-19.

In this sample, this clone turned up a few times. This chain uses TRBV9 with TRBJ1-5; no firm D call. Trimming cost V 0 bases and J 1 base, with 8 bases left between them. This CDR3 comprises 15 residues. Germline CDR1 reads SGDLS; CDR2 reads YYNGEE. The CDR3 loop is CASSVAGISNQPQHF. CDR3 sequence (DNA): TGTGCCAGCAGCGTAGCGGGGATCAGCAATCAGCCCCAGCATTTT.

This clone has a handful of counts. The V and J genes are TRBV7-2 and TRBJ2-2, with 9 bases that match TRBD2. Germline V gene lookup returns CDR1 SGHTA and CDR2 FQGNSA. The CDR3 sequence is 16 residues long. Trimming at V came to 5 bases and at J to 7 bases, leaving 11 bases not matched to a gene. Written as DNA, the CDR3 is TGTGCCAGCAGCAAAGCGGGGGGCGCCTTTGACGGGGAGCTGTTTTTT. The encoded protein is CASSKAGGAFDGELFF.

This clone was seen only once. The chain links TRBV5-8 to TRBJ2-5; no clear D gene. V gave up 4 bases and J gave up 2 bases, with 9 bases separating them. Germline CDR1 is SGHTS and CDR2 is YDEGEE. The CDR3 has 13 amino acids. The CDR3 DNA follows: TGTGCCAGCAGCCCCACTGTTCAAGAGACCCAGTACTTC. Its translation is CASSPTVQETQYF.

The chain carries TRBV5-6 and TRBJ1-2; TRBD1 agrees at 9 bases. The CDR3 is 17 residues long. Germline V lookup: CDR1 SGHDT, CDR2 YYEEEE. With 7 bases clipped from V and 4 bases from J, the junction kept 17 bases outside the gene matches. The CDR3 nucleotides read TGTGCCAGCCGGCCCGGGACAGGGCGTTCTCCGGGCTATGGCTACACCTTC. Its translation: CASRPGTGRSPGYGYTF.

This clone was picked up a small number of times. CDR3 amino acids: CASSPMDRQEKLFF. The CDR3 DNA is TGTGCCAGCTCACCCATGGACAGGCAGGAAAAACTGTTTTTT. V usage is TRBV18 and J usage is TRBJ1-4; the match to TRBD1 covers 7 bases. Unmatched junction bases numbered 6, after V lost 3 bases and J lost 8 bases. The CDR3 loop spans 14 amino acids. Germline V gene lookup returns CDR1 KGHSH and CDR2 LQKENI.

About this clone: Other DNA variants within this sample encode the same CDR3. The chain employs TRBV19 and TRBJ1-2, with D perhaps TRBD1 (6 bases). Germline V gene data show CDR1 as LNHDA and CDR2 as SQIVND (reference sequence). V lost 1 base and J lost 2, with 8 bases in between. The CDR3 has 14 residues. The CDR3 bases are TGTGCCAGTAGTATAGGTACAGGGAACTATGGCTACACCTTC. This encodes CASSIGTGNYGYTF.

The chain links TRBV18 to TRBJ2-7; possibly TRBD1 for D (6 bases). Trimming pared 6 bases from V and 6 bases from J, leaving 12 bases between. The V gene's germline CDR1 is KGHSH and CDR2 LQKENI. This CDR3 spans 12 amino acids. CDR3 DNA: TGTGCCAGCTCGCGCACAGGGTCCGAGCAGTACTTC. Translation: CASSRTGSEQYF.

V usage is TRBV19 and J usage is TRBJ2-6; D might be TRBD1 (5 bases). CDR3 length equals 17 residues. CDR1 and CDR2 (germline): LNHDA, SQIVND (reference sequence). Trimming stripped 0 bases from V and 2 bases from J, with 11 bases between. This CDR3 reads CASSIDGRGAGANVLTF. The CDR3 region has the DNA TGTGCCAGTAGTATAGACGGAAGGGGCGCTGGGGCCAACGTCCTGACTTTC.

The gene calls are TRBV7-8 and TRBJ1-2; 7 nucleotides match TRBD1. Per the germline V gene, CDR1 is SGHVS and CDR2 is FQNEAQ. The CDR3 is 21 residues long. V trimming: 0 bases; J trimming: 0 bases; junction bases outside the gene matches: 19. The CDR3 spells CASSLALRPLAGGLANYGYTF. In DNA form, the CDR3 reads TGTGCCAGCAGCTTAGCACTCCGACCCCTGGCAGGGGGATTAGCTAACTATGGCTACACCTTC.

CDR3 bases: TGTGCCACCAGCCTACGGTGGGGGGCCTACGAGCAGTACTTC. Its translation is CATSLRWGAYEQYF. This chain connects TRBV15 to TRBJ2-7, with D possibly being TRBD2 (6 bases). The V and J ends lost 5 bases and 2 bases respectively, with 13 bases between them. CDR3 length: 14 residues. Germline values: CDR1 LNHNV, CDR2 YYDKDF (reference sequence).

The J gene is TRBJ1-4, the V gene TRBV6-1; 9 bases map to TRBD1. From germline, CDR1 is MNHNS and CDR2 SASEGT. CDR3 length equals 14 residues. Trimming removed 3 bases from V and 7 bases from J; junction bases left unmatched: 3. The CDR3 bases are TGTGCCAGCAGTGAGGGACAGGGCGGTGAAAAACTGTTTTTT. The encoded protein is CASSEGQGGEKLFF.

The chain carries TRBV11-2 and TRBJ2-7, with D possibly matching TRBD2 (7 bases). Germline CDR1 reads SGHAT; CDR2 reads FQNNGV. CDR3 size: 15 residues. Trimming took 5 bases from V and 2 from J, leaving 16 bases between them. CDR3 DNA sequence: TGTGCCAGCAGCCCGTGGGGGGGGCCGACCTACGAGCAGTACTTC. Translating it yields CASSPWGGPTYEQYF.

The chain uses TRBV6-5 and TRBJ1-2, with 9 bases fitting TRBD1. The CDR3 extends over 15 amino acids. Trimming removed 5 bases from V and 2 bases from J; junction bases left unmatched: 6. The germline gives CDR1 MNHEY, CDR2 SVGAGI. CDR3 sequence: CASSPQGAVNYGYTF. The CDR3 nucleotides read TGTGCCAGCAGTCCACAGGGGGCTGTAAACTATGGCTACACCTTC.

The chain recombines TRBV15 with TRBJ2-7; TRBD2 agrees at 10 bases. The germline CDR1 and CDR2 sequences are LNHNV and YYDKDF (reference sequence). V shed 0 bases and J 6 bases; nucleotides not matched to a gene: 5. The CDR3 contains 15 residues. The CDR3 sequence is CATSRDLAGVSEQYF. The CDR3 nucleotides are TGTGCCACCAGCAGAGATCTAGCGGGAGTGAGCGAGCAGTACTTC.

The chain uses TRBV5-1 and TRBJ2-1; 8 bases match TRBD2. V lost 5 bases, J lost 0 bases, and 4 bases stayed unmatched. This CDR3 has 15 residues. The V gene's germline CDR1 is SGHRS and CDR2 YFSETQ. CDR3 DNA: TGCGCCAGCAGATTAAGCGGGAGCTCCTACAATGAGCAGTTCTTC. It yields the protein CASRLSGSSYNEQFF.

This clone has just a few counts. The rearrangement joins TRBV2 to TRBJ1-2; 12 nucleotides line up with TRBD1. Per germline, CDR1 SNHLY and CDR2 FYNNEI. This CDR3 contains 16 residues. Losses at the gene ends were 5 bases for V and 7 bases for J; bases not matched to a gene: 11. The CDR3 DNA reads TGTGCCAGCAGTAAGACCCCGGGACAGGGGGCCCCTGGCTACACCTTC. Protein: CASSKTPGQGAPGYTF.

This chain connects TRBV4-2 to TRBJ2-3; a weak D match, TRBD2 (5 bases). Looked up from germline, CDR1 is LGHNA and CDR2 is YNFKEQ. V lost 2 bases to trimming and J lost 2 bases, with 20 bases between them. The CDR3 loop spans 18 amino acids. The CDR3 DNA reads as TGTGCCAGCAGCCAAACGGCGGGCCTAGATGGGAACACAGATACGCAGTATTTT. Translating it yields CASSQTAGLDGNTDTQYF.

The chain has TRBV7-9 and TRBJ1-2; the match to TRBD1 covers 7 bases. The CDR3 is 15 residues long. CDR1 is SEHNR and CDR2 is FQNEAQ in the germline V gene (reference sequence). Unmatched junction bases numbered 8, after V lost 5 bases and J lost 2 bases. CDR3: CASSPHRGSNYGYTF. The CDR3 bases are TGTGCCAGCAGCCCCCACAGGGGCTCGAACTATGGCTACACCTTC.

The chain uses TRBV3-1 (or the pseudogene TRBV3-2) and TRBJ2-5, with TRBD1 as a possible D gene (5 bases). This CDR3 is 15 amino acids long. Trimming took off 4 bases at V and 2 bases at J, with 14 bases between the two ends. Germline lookup yields CDR1 LGHDT and CDR2 YNNKEL (reference sequence). CDR3 amino acids: CASSPIGRQQETQYF. In nucleotides, the CDR3 is TGTGCCAGCAGCCCCATTGGCAGACAGCAAGAGACCCAGTACTTC.

The chain has TRBV18 and TRBJ2-3; 10 nucleotides match TRBD2. J gave up 2 bases and V 2 bases, and 16 bases lay outside the gene matches. CDR1 KGHSH and CDR2 LQKENI come from the germline V gene. There are 20 residues in the CDR3. The CDR3 sequence: CASSPLTSGTNPRNTDTQYF. The CDR3 DNA follows: TGTGCCAGCTCACCATTAACTAGCGGGACGAACCCTCGAAACACAGATACGCAGTATTTT.

The V call is TRBV5-5, the J call TRBJ2-1; unclear D gene. V was pared by 5 bases and J by 9 bases, with 18 bases between. Germline V gene lookup returns CDR1 SGHKS and CDR2 YYEKEE (reference sequence). The CDR3 sequence is 14 residues long. CDR3: CASRLEVVSGEQFF. The CDR3 DNA is TGTGCCAGCAGGCTTGAAGTAGTTTCTGGTGAGCAGTTCTTC.

This chain uses TRBV7-9 with TRBJ1-6; D unclear. Trimming stripped 5 bases from V and 5 bases from J, with 10 bases between. The germline CDR1 and CDR2 sequences are SEHNR and FQNEAQ (reference sequence). CDR3 length equals 14 residues. The chain's CDR3 is CASSPQRDNSPLHF. The DNA of the CDR3 is TGTGCCAGCAGCCCCCAACGGGATAATTCACCCCTCCACTTT.